A selection of T cell receptor beta chains follows, all from one sample in a study of cytomegalovirus exposure and HLA in healthy donors. The method was immunoSEQ multiplex PCR; TCRdb's version includes in-frame clones alone and lacks a portion of them. This sample's table has around 200,000 clones. The specimen sequenced was PBMCs. These receptors were obtained from a woman under 30 in good health and CMV-seropositive. Each CDR3 is given with its conserved first and last residue. The D gene is left open where the match is weak.

j_call	cdr3_length	v_call	d_call	cdr3_aa	cdr3_nt
TRBJ1-1	15	TRBV5-1	TRBD1	CASSPSPGTGAEAFF	TGCGCCAGCAGCCCCTCCCCGGGGACAGGCGCTGAAGCTTTCTTT
TRBJ2-2	15	TRBV5-1	.	CASSPNSLDTGELFF	TGCGCCAGCAGCCCGAACAGTTTGGACACCGGGGAGCTGTTTTTT
TRBJ1-4	16	TRBV7-9	TRBD1	CASSLAGGDVREKLFF	TGTGCCAGCAGCTTAGCAGGGGGCGATGTGCGGGAAAAACTGTTTTTT
TRBJ1-1	15	TRBV19	TRBD1	CASSSGGHLFTEAFF	TGTGCCAGTAGTTCAGGGGGGCATCTCTTCACTGAAGCTTTCTTT
TRBJ1-5	15	TRBV28	TRBD1	CATHRGLYDNQPQHF	TGTGCCACCCACAGGGGACTCTATGACAATCAGCCCCAGCATTTT
TRBJ2-3	16	TRBV4-1	.	CASSPESPARGDTQYF	TGCGCCAGCAGCCCGGAGTCTCCCGCTAGAGGGGATACGCAGTATTTT
TRBJ2-1	20	TRBV30	TRBD2	CAWSVLVAAGTSGRYNEQFF	TGTGCCTGGAGTGTACTGGTGGCAGCCGGGACTAGCGGGAGGTACAATGAGCAGTTCTTC
TRBJ1-3	16	TRBV19	.	CASSIAQGRTGNTIYF	TGTGCCAGTAGTATCGCACAGGGACGAACTGGAAACACCATATATTTT
TRBJ1-2	15	TRBV4-2	.	CASSQDLGQVYGYTF	TGTGCCAGCAGCCAAGACCTCGGACAAGTATATGGCTACACCTTC
TRBJ2-2	15	TRBV6-6	TRBD2	CASLAGGPGTGELFF	TGTGCCAGTTTAGCGGGGGGGCCAGGGACCGGGGAGCTGTTTTTT
TRBJ2-2	14	TRBV9	.	CASSVRDTTGELFF	TGTGCCAGCAGCGTGAGGGACACCACCGGGGAGCTGTTTTTT
TRBJ2-7	15	TRBV2	.	CASLAVSWLSYEQYF	TGTGCCAGCCTAGCAGTAAGCTGGCTCTCCTACGAGCAGTACTTC
TRBJ2-7	15	TRBV5-6	.	CASSPEVAGHYEQYF	TGTGCCAGCAGCCCGGAAGTGGCGGGCCACTACGAGCAGTACTTC
TRBJ1-5	16	TRBV7-8	.	CASSLGSGHQWQAQHF	TGTGCCAGCAGCTTAGGAAGTGGACACCAGTGGCAAGCCCAGCATTTT
TRBJ1-5	18	TRBV27	TRBD1	CASSPGQGKGPSNQPQHF	TGTGCCAGCAGTCCGGGACAGGGGAAAGGGCCAAGCAATCAGCCCCAGCATTTT
TRBJ2-2	13	TRBV6-1	.	CASSRDETGELFF	TGTGCCAGCAGTCGGGATGAGACCGGGGAGCTGTTTTTT
TRBJ1-2	13	TRBV18	.	CASSPGTTMGYTF	TGTGCCAGCTCACCAGGGACAACTATGGGCTACACCTTC